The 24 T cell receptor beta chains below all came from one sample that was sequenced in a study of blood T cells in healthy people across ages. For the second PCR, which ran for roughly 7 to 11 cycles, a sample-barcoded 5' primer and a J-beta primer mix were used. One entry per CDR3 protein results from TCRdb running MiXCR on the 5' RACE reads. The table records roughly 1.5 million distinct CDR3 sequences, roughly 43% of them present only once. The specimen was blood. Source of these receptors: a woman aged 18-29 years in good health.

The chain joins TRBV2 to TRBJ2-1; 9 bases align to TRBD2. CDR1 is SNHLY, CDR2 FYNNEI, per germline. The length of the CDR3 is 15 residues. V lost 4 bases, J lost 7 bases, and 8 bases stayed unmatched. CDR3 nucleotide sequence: TGTGCCAGCAGTGCGGACTTAGCGGGAGCAAATGAGCAGTTCTTC. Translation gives CASSADLAGANEQFF.

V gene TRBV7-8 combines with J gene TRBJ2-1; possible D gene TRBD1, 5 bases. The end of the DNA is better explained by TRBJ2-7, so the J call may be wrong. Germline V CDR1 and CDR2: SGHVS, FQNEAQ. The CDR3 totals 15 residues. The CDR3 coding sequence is TGTGCCAGCAGCTTTTCTGTGGGGCGTGACAATGAGCAGTACTTC. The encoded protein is CASSFSVGRDNEQYF.

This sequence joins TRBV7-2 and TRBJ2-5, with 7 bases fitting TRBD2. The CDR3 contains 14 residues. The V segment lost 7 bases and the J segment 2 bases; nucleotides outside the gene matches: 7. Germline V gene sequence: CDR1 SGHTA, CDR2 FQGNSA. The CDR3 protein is CASTSVGGQETQYF. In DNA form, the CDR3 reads TGTGCCAGCACCTCTGTCGGGGGGCAAGAGACCCAGTACTTC. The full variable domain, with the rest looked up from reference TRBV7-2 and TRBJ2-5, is GAGVSQSPSNKVTEKGKDVELRCDPISGHTALYWYRQSLGQGLEFLIYFQGNSAPDKSGLPSDRFSAERTGGSVSTLTIQRTQQEDSAVYLCASTSVGGQETQYFGPGTRLLVL.

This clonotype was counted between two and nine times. The CDR3 nucleotides read TGTGCCAGCAGTGGGCTTGGCTCCGAGCAGTACTTC. Amino acid sequence: CASSGLGSEQYF. This chain links TRBV7-9 with TRBJ2-7; unclear D gene. Germline V gene lookup returns CDR1 SEHNR and CDR2 FQNEAQ (reference sequence). V gave up 6 bases and J gave up 6 bases, with 12 bases separating them. This CDR3 has 12 residues.

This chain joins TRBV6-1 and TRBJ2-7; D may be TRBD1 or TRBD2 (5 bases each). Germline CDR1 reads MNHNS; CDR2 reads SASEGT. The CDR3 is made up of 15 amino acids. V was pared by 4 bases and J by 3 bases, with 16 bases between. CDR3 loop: CASSATGTGNYEQYF. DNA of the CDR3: TGTGCCAGCAGTGCCACCGGGACGGGTAACTACGAGCAGTACTTC.

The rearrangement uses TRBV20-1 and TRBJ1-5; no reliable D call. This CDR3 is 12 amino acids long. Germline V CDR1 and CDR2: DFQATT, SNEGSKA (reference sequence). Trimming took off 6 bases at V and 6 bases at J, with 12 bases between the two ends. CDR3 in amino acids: CSALVLGQPQHF. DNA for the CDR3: TGCAGTGCCCTAGTTCTGGGTCAGCCCCAGCATTTT.

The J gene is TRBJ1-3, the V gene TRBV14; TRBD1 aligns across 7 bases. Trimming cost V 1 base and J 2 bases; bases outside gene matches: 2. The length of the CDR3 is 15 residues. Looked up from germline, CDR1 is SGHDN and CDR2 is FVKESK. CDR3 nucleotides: TGTGCCAGCAGCCAAGCGGGACAGACTGGAAACACCATATATTTT. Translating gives CASSQAGQTGNTIYF.

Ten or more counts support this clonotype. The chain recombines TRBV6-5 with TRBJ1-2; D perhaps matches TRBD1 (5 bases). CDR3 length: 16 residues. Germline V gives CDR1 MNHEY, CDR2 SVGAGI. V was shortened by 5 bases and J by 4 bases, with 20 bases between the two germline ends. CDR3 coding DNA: TGTGCCAGCAGTCCTGTAACCGGGACCCTTTCCTATGGCTACACCTTC. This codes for CASSPVTGTLSYGYTF.

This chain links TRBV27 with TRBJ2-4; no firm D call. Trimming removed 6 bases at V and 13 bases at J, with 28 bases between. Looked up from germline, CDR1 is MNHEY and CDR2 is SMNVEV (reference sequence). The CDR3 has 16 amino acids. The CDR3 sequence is CASSWTGGFNYNEQYF. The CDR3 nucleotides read TGTGCCAGCAGCTGGACGGGCGGCTTTAATTACAATGAGCAGTACTTC.

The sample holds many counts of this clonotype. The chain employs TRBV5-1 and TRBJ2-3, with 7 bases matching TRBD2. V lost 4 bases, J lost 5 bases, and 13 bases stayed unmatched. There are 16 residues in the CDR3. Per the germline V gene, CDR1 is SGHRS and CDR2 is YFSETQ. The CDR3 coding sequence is TGCGCCAGCAGCCCACGTGCCAGCGGGGTGGGAGATACGCAGTATTTT. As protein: CASSPRASGVGDTQYF.

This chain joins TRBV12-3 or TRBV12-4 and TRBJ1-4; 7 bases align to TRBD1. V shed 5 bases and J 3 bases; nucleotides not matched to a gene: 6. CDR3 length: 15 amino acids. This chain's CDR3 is CASSRRGTANEKLFF. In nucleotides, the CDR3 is TGTGCCAGCAGTCGCCGGGGGACAGCTAATGAAAAACTGTTTTTT.

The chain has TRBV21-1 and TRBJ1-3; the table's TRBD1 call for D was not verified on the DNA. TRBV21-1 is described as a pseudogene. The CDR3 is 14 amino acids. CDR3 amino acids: CAWDWGGSGNTIYF. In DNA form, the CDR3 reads TGTGCCTGGGACTGGGGGGGCTCTGGAAACACCATATATTTT.

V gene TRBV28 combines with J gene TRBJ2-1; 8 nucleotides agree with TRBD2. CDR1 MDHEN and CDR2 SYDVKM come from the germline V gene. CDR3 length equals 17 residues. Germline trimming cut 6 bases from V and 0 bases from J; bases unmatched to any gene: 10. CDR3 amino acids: CASRRKTSASSYNEQFF. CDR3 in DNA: TGTGCCAGCAGAAGGAAGACTAGCGCAAGCTCCTACAATGAGCAGTTCTTC. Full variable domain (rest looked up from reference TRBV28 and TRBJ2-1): DVKVTQSSRYLVKRTGEKVFLECVQDMDHENMFWYRQDPGLGLRLIYFSYDVKMKEKGDIPEGYSVSREKKERFSLILESASTNQTSMYLCASRRKTSASSYNEQFFGPGTRLTVL.

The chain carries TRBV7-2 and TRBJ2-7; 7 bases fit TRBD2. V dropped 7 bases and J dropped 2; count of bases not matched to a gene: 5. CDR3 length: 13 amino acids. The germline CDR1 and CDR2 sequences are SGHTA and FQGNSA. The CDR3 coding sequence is TGTGCCAGCACCCTCGGGGGGACCTACGAGCAGTACTTC. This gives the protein CASTLGGTYEQYF.

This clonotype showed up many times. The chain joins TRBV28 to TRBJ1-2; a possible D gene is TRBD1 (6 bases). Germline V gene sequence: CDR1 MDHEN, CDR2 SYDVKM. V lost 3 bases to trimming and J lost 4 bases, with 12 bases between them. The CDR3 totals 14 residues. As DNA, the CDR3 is TGTGCCAGCAGTTTTACCAGGGGAGGCTATGGCTACACCTTC. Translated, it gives CASSFTRGGYGYTF.

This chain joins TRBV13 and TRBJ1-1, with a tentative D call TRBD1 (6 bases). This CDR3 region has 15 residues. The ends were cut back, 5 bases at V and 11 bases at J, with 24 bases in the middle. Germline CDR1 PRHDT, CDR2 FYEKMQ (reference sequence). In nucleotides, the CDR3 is TGTGCCAGCAGCCGAAAACTACAGGGTGGATCCGATGCTTTCTTT. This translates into CASSRKLQGGSDAFF.

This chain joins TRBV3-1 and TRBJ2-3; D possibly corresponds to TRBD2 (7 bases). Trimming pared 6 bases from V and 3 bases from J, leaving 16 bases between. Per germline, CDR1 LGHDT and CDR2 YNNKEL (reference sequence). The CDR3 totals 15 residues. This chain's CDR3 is CASRDTGGGTDTQYF. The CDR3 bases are TGTGCCAGCAGAGATACGGGGGGCGGTACAGATACGCAGTATTTT.

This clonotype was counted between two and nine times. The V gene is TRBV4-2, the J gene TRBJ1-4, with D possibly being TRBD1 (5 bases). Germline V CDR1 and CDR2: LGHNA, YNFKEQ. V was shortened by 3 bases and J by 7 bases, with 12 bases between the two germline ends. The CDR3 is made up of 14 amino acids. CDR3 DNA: TGTGCCAGCAGCCAGCGGGGCGGCGGTGAAAAACTGTTTTTT. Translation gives CASSQRGGGEKLFF.

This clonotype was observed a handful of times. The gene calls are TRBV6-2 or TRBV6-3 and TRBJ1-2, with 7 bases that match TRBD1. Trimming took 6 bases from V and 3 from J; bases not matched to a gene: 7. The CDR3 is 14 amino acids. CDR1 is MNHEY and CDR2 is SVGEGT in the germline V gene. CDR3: CASSRGTAYYGYTF. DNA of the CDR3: TGTGCCAGCAGCCGTGGGACAGCTTACTATGGCTACACCTTC.

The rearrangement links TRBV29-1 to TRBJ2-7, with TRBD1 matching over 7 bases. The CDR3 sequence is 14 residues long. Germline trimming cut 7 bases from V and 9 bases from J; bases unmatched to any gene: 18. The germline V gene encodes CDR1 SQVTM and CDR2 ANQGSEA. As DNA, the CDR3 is TGCAGCGCGACCGGGACAGACATTTCTGGGGGGCAGTACTTC. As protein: CSATGTDISGGQYF.

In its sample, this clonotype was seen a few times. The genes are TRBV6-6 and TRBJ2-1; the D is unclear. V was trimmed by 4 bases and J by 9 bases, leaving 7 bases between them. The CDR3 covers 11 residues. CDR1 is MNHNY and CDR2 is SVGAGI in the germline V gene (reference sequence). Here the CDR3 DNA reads TGTGCCAGCAGTTTCACTATTGAGCAGTTCTTC. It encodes CASSFTIEQFF.

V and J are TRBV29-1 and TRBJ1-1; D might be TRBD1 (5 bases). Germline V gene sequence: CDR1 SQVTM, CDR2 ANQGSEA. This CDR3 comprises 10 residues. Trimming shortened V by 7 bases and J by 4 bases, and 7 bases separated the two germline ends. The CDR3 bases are TGCAGCGGAGGGACCACTGAAGCTTTCTTT. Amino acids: CSGGTTEAFF.

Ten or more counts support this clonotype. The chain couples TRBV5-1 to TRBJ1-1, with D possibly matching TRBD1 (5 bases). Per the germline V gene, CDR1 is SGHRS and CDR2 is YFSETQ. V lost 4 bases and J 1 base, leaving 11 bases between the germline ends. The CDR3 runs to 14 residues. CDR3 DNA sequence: TGCGCCAGCAGCCCCGGGACGGCGAACACTGAAGCTTTCTTT. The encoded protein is CASSPGTANTEAFF. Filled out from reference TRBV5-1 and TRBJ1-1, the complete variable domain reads KAGVTQTPRYLIKTRGQQVTLSCSPISGHRSVSWYQQTPGQGLQFLFEYFSETQRNKGNFPGRFSGRQFSNSRSEMNVSTLELGDSALYLCASSPGTANTEAFFGQGTRLTVV.

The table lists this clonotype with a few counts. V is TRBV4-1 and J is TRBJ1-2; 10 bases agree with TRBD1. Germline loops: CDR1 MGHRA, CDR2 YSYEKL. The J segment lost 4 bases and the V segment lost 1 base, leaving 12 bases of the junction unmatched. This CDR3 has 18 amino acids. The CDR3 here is CASSQAPGQGFWGYGYTF. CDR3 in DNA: TGCGCCAGCAGCCAAGCGCCGGGACAGGGGTTTTGGGGCTATGGCTACACCTTC.